These 20 T cell receptor beta chains were all obtained from the same sample, sequenced in a study of T cell changes during pregnancy in multiple sclerosis. Repertoires were generated with immunoSEQ multiplex PCR, while TCRdb's copy carries only in-frame clones and drops some. The sample holds roughly 48,000 clones, over 75% seen once. Material: CD4+ T cells from peripheral blood mononuclear cells, obtained in the second trimester of pregnancy. The receptors derive from a female donor with multiple sclerosis, enrolled in a pregnancy study.

The J gene is TRBJ2-2, the V gene TRBV6-1; D is perhaps TRBD2 (5 bases). There are 15 residues in the CDR3. V was trimmed by 0 bases and J by 6 bases, leaving 11 bases between them. Germline V gene data show CDR1 as MNHNS and CDR2 as SASEGT. CDR3 sequence reads: CASSEADYFSGELFF. The CDR3 bases are TGTGCCAGCAGTGAAGCAGACTATTTTTCCGGGGAGCTGTTTTTT.

The V and J genes are TRBV4-3 and TRBJ2-7; 11 bases align to TRBD2. Per germline, CDR1 LGHNA and CDR2 YSLEER. After removal of 2 bases from V and 3 bases from J, the junction contained 15 bases not matched to a gene. The CDR3 is 19 residues long. The CDR3 sequence is CASSQWGKSPGLADYEQYF. CDR3 coding DNA: TGCGCCAGCAGCCAATGGGGAAAATCTCCGGGACTAGCGGACTACGAGCAGTACTTC.

The rearrangement links TRBV7-2 to TRBJ1-2; D remains unclear. CDR1 SGHTA and CDR2 FQGNSA come from the germline V gene. Trimming stripped 5 bases from V and 2 bases from J, with 12 bases between. The CDR3 covers 14 residues. Written as DNA, the CDR3 is TGTGCCAGCAGCCCATCGACGGGAAACTATGGCTACACCTTC. Translation: CASSPSTGNYGYTF.

The chain is built from TRBV30 and TRBJ2-6; 8 bases map to TRBD1. Germline-derived CDR1 and CDR2 are GTSNPN and SVGIG (reference sequence). This CDR3 is built from 21 residues. The junction had 16 bases not matched to a gene; V was cut back by 0 bases and J by 0 bases. The CDR3 DNA reads TGTGCCTGGAGTGTTTTGGTAAGGACAGGGCCTACCAACTCTGGGGCCAACGTCCTGACTTTC. It specifies CAWSVLVRTGPTNSGANVLTF. The full variable domain, its missing parts supplied by reference TRBV30 and TRBJ2-6, is SQTIHQWPATLVQPVGSPLSLECTVEGTSNPNLYWYRQAAGRGLQLLFYSVGIGQISSEVPQNLSASRPQDRQFILSSKKLLLSDSGFYLCAWSVLVRTGPTNSGANVLTFGAGSRLTVL.

The CDR3 DNA sequence: TGTGCCAGCAGCCGAGGGACTGGATACAATGAGCAGTTCTTC. Translation: CASSRGTGYNEQFF. The chain is built from TRBV7-2 and TRBJ2-1, with D possibly TRBD2 on 6 matching bases. The V end lost 5 bases, the J end lost 4 bases, and 12 bases lay between the germline ends. Per germline, CDR1 SGHTA and CDR2 FQGNSA. The length of the CDR3 is 14 residues.

The rearrangement uses TRBV6-1 and TRBJ1-1; D is unclear. V dropped 6 bases and J dropped 0 bases, with 8 bases sitting between them. The germline gives CDR1 MNHNS, CDR2 SASEGT. This CDR3 has 13 amino acids. The CDR3 loop reads CASSPVLNTEAFF. The DNA of the CDR3 is TGTGCCAGCAGCCCCGTTCTGAACACTGAAGCTTTCTTT.

The chain links TRBV5-6 to TRBJ2-7; D not resolved. The CDR3 has 15 residues. V was shortened by 0 bases and J by 6 bases, with 16 bases between the two germline ends. The V gene's germline CDR1 is SGHDT and CDR2 YYEEEE. The CDR3 bases are TGTGCCAGCAGCTTGGGAGATCCCCCGACGGGCGAGCAGTACTTC. As protein: CASSLGDPPTGEQYF.

The chain employs TRBV7-2 and TRBJ2-7, with TRBD1 matching over 10 bases. The CDR3 consists of 15 residues. The J segment lost 4 bases and the V segment lost 3 bases, leaving 6 bases of the junction unmatched. Germline V CDR1 and CDR2: SGHTA, FQGNSA. For the CDR3, the DNA is TGTGCCAGCAGCTTTTTGACAGGGGGCGTTTACGAGCAGTACTTC. This gives the protein CASSFLTGGVYEQYF.

This clone occurred many times. The V and J genes are TRBV6-5 and TRBJ1-1; D gene uncertain. Trimming cost V 0 bases and J 0 bases, with 8 bases left between them. The CDR3 contains 15 residues. CDR1 is MNHEY and CDR2 is SVGAGI in the germline V gene. CDR3 region: CASSYSHTLNTEAFF. In DNA, the CDR3 is TGTGCCAGCAGTTACTCCCACACACTGAACACTGAAGCTTTCTTT.

The chain is built from TRBV6-6 and TRBJ2-2; perhaps TRBD2 as D (6 bases). CDR1 MNHNY and CDR2 SVGAGI come from the germline V gene (reference sequence). V was shortened by 2 bases and J by 5 bases, with 12 bases between the two germline ends. CDR3 length: 15 residues. The CDR3, as DNA: TGTGCCAGCAGTTACCCGGGAGCAGGTACCGGGGAGCTGTTTTTT. Translation gives CASSYPGAGTGELFF.

The chain recombines TRBV4-2 with TRBJ2-5, with 11 bases matching TRBD2. CDR1 is LGHNA and CDR2 is YNFKEQ in the germline V gene. The CDR3 totals 15 residues. Trimming took 3 bases from V and 3 from J; bases not matched to a gene: 3. DNA for the CDR3: TGTGCCAGCAGCCAGCTACTAGCGGGAGAAGAGACCCAGTACTTC. This codes for CASSQLLAGEETQYF.

V usage is TRBV5-1 and J usage is TRBJ2-1, with 13 bases that match TRBD2. This CDR3 is 16 amino acids long. Germline V gene data show CDR1 as SGHRS and CDR2 as YFSETQ. The V gene end was trimmed by 4 bases and the J gene end by 5 bases; junction bases not matched to a gene: 6. CDR3 sequence (DNA): TGCGCCAGCAGCCTACTAGCGGGAGGGCCCCACAATGAGCAGTTCTTC. This gives the protein CASSLLAGGPHNEQFF. Full variable domain (missing parts from reference TRBV5-1 and TRBJ2-1): KAGVTQTPRYLIKTRGQQVTLSCSPISGHRSVSWYQQTPGQGLQFLFEYFSETQRNKGNFPGRFSGRQFSNSRSEMNVSTLELGDSALYLCASSLLAGGPHNEQFFGPGTRLTVL.

The rearrangement uses TRBV7-9 and TRBJ2-1; weak D call: TRBD2 (7 bases). V gave up 4 bases and J gave up 5 bases, with 12 bases separating them. CDR3 size: 14 residues. Germline-derived CDR1 and CDR2 are SEHNR and FQNEAQ (reference sequence). The DNA of the CDR3 is TGTGCCAGCAGCTGGGGGGGGCCCAACAATGAGCAGTTCTTC. Its translation: CASSWGGPNNEQFF.

V and J are TRBV19 and TRBJ2-7, with 10 nucleotides matching TRBD2. Germline V gene sequence: CDR1 LNHDA, CDR2 SQIVND (reference sequence). The J segment lost 0 bases and the V segment lost 3 bases, leaving 2 bases of the junction unmatched. This CDR3 spans 15 amino acids. CDR3 loop: CASSIASGSSYEQYF. The DNA for the CDR3 is TGTGCCAGTAGTATTGCTAGCGGGAGCTCCTACGAGCAGTACTTC.

The chain has TRBV29-1 and TRBJ1-1, with a possible D match to TRBD1 (5 bases). The CDR3 covers 13 residues. Germline lookup yields CDR1 SQVTM and CDR2 ANQGSEA. V was shortened by 4 bases and J by 5 bases, with 14 bases between the two germline ends. The CDR3: CSVGNRGGTEAFF. The DNA for the CDR3 is TGCAGCGTTGGTAATCGGGGGGGAACTGAAGCTTTCTTT. Supplemented by reference TRBV29-1 and TRBJ1-1, the full variable domain reads SAVISQKPSRDICQRGTSLTIQCQVDSQVTMMFWYRQQPGQSLTLIATANQGSEATYESGFVIDKFPISRPNLTFSTLTVSNMSPEDSSIYLCSVGNRGGTEAFFGQGTRLTVV.

V usage is TRBV10-3 and J usage is TRBJ2-1, with 9 bases fitting TRBD2. Germline trimming cut 0 bases from V and 5 bases from J; bases unmatched to any gene: 8. The CDR3 is 17 amino acids. Germline CDR1 ENHRY, CDR2 SYGVKD. The CDR3 DNA follows: TGTGCCATCAGTGAGTCGAGAGTAGCGGGAGCCCACAATGAGCAGTTCTTC. Encoded protein: CAISESRVAGAHNEQFF.

As concerns this clone: This sample includes further DNA sequences coding for the same CDR3. The chain links TRBV5-1 to TRBJ1-4; 9 positions agree with TRBD1. Germline values: CDR1 SGHRS, CDR2 YFSETQ. The J segment lost 5 bases and the V segment lost 0 bases, leaving 2 bases of the junction unmatched. The CDR3 runs 15 residues. The CDR3 region has the DNA TGCGCCAGCAGCTTGGAGGGGACAGGGAATGAAAAACTGTTTTTT. The encoded protein is CASSLEGTGNEKLFF.

The CDR3 spells CASRHRGVITDTQYF. CDR3 nucleotide sequence: TGTGCCAGCAGGCACAGGGGGGTGATCACAGATACGCAGTATTTT. This chain connects TRBV2 to TRBJ2-3; 8 nucleotides align to TRBD1. There are 15 residues in the CDR3. V was clipped by 6 bases and J by 2 bases; unmatched bases: 7. CDR1 SNHLY and CDR2 FYNNEI come from the germline V gene.

The chain employs TRBV30 and TRBJ1-1; D remains ambiguous. Trimming shortened V by 8 bases and J by 1 base, and 14 bases separated the two germline ends. The CDR3 runs to 13 residues. CDR1 and CDR2 (germline): GTSNPN, SVGIG (reference sequence). CDR3 DNA sequence: TGTGCCAGCTCAACCGGAGCGAACACTGAAGCTTTCTTT. It encodes CASSTGANTEAFF.

The V and J genes are TRBV19 and TRBJ2-3; D is perhaps TRBD1 (6 bases). Trimming shortened V by 9 bases and J by 8 bases, and 21 bases separated the two germline ends. Looked up from germline, CDR1 is LNHDA and CDR2 is SQIVND (reference sequence). CDR3 length equals 14 residues. The CDR3 nucleotides are TGTGCCAGCGGAATGACAGGTATCATGGGTACGCAGTATTTT. Encoded protein: CASGMTGIMGTQYF. The full variable domain, rest sourced from reference TRBV19 and TRBJ2-3, is DGGITQSPKYLFRKEGQNVTLSCEQNLNHDAMYWYRQDPGQGLRLIYYSQIVNDFQKGDIAEGYSVSREKKESFPLTVTSAQKNPTAFYLCASGMTGIMGTQYFGPGTRLTVL.